This TCR beta chain was observed in a study of blood T cell repertoires in COVID-19. Study context: Whether acute or convalescent, the COVID-19 samples came from the United States, Italy and Spain.

Sequencing was performed with immunoSEQ multiplex PCR; in TCRdb, only in-frame clones are kept and a portion is missing. The table records around 150,000 clones, roughly 80% of them present only once. V lost 3 bases to trimming and J lost 4 bases, with 7 bases between them. The germline V gene encodes CDR1 LNHDA and CDR2 SQIVND (reference sequence). CDR3 length: 13 amino acids. The TCR comes from a man in his sixties with acute or convalescent COVID-19. The sample was peripheral blood. The genes are TRBV19 and TRBJ2-1; no definite D call. CDR3 sequence: CASSIGNYNEQFF. CDR3 DNA: TGTGCCAGTAGTATCGGTAATTACAATGAGCAGTTCTTC.